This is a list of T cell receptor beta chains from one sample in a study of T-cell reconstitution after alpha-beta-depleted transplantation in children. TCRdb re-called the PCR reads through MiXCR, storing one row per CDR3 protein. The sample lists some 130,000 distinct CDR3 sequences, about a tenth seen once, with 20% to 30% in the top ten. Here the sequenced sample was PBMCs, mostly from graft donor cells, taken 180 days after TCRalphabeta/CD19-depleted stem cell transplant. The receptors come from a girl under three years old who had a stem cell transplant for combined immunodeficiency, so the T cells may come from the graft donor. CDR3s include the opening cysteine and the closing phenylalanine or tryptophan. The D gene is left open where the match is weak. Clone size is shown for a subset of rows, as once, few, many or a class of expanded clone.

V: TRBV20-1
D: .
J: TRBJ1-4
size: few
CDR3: CSARAAGTIELFF
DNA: TGCAGTGCTAGAGCCGCCGGGACGATAGAACTGTTTTTT

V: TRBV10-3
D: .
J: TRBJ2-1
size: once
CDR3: CAISESLQAPPYNEEFF
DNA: TGTGCCATCAGTGAGTCTTTACAGGCGCCCCCCTACAATGAGGAGTTCTTC

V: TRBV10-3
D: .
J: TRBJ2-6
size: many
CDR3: CAILGLFSGANVLTF
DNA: TGTGCCATTCTTGGGTTATTTTCTGGGGCCAACGTCCTGACTTTC

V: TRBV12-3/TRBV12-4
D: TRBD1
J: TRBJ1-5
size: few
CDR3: CASGSGTGNQPQHF
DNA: TGTGCCAGCGGATCCGGGACAGGGAACCAGCCCCAGCATTTT

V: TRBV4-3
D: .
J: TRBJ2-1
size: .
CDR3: CASSQGLRTSLNEQFF
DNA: TGCGCCAGCAGCCAAGGCCTTCGAACTAGCCTCAATGAGCAGTTCTTC

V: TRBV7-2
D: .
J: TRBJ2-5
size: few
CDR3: CASSLVGGALQETQYF
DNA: TGTGCCAGCAGCTTAGTGGGGGGGGCCCTCCAAGAGACCCAGTACTTC

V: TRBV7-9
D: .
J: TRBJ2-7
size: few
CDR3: CASSLGEYEQYF
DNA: TGTGCCAGCAGCTTAGGGGAATACGAGCAGTACTTC

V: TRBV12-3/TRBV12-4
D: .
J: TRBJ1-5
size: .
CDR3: CANPDRRSQPQHF
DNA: TGTGCCAACCCGGACAGAAGAAGCCAGCCCCAGCATTTT

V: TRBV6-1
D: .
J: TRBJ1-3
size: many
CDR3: CASRNTGNSGNTIYF
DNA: TGTGCCAGCAGGAATACAGGGAACTCTGGAAACACCATATATTTT

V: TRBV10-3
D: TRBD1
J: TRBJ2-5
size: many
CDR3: CAISEERDSPGTQYF
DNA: TGTGCCATCAGTGAGGAAAGGGACAGTCCGGGGACCCAGTACTTC

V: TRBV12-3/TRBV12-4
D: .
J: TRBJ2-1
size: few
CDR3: CASSFIPNEQFF
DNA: TGTGCCAGCAGTTTTATTCCTAATGAGCAGTTCTTC

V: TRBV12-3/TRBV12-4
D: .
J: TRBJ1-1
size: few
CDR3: CASRRTGAYEAFF
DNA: TGTGCCAGCAGACGGACCGGGGCCTATGAAGCTTTCTTT

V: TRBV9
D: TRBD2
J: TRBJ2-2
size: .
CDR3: CASSVSGGETGELFF
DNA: TGTGCCAGCAGCGTATCTGGGGGGGAGACCGGGGAGCTGTTTTTT

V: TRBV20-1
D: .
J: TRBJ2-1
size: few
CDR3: CSAQPRGRGYNEQFF
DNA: TGCAGTGCTCAACCCAGGGGCAGAGGCTACAATGAGCAGTTCTTC

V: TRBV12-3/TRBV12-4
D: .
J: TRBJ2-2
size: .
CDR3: CASTPEAGRTGELFF
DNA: TGTGCCAGCACCCCAGAGGCGGGTCGGACCGGGGAGCTGTTTTTT

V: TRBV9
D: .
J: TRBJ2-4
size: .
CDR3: CASSVGIAKNIQYF
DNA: TGTGCCAGCAGCGTAGGAATAGCCAAAAACATTCAGTACTTC

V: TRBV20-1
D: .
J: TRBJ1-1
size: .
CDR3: CSAGREVPEAFF
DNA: TGCAGTGCTGGTCGGGAGGTGCCTGAAGCTTTCTTT

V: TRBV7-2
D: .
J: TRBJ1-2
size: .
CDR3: CASGQYGYTF
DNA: TGTGCCAGCGGGCAGTATGGCTACACCTTC

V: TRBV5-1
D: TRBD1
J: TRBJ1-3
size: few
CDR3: CASSFRGGENTIYF
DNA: TGCGCCAGCAGCTTTAGAGGGGGCGAAAACACCATATATTTT

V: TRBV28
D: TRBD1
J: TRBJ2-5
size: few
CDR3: CASTRQGATQYF
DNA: TGTGCCAGCACGAGACAGGGGGCGACCCAGTACTTC

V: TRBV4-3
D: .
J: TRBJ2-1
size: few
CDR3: CASSLRWGYSSYNEQFF
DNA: TGCGCCAGCAGCCTTCGCTGGGGCTACAGCTCCTACAATGAGCAGTTCTTC

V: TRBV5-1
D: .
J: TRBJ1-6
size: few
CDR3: CASSLQGERGALHF
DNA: TGCGCCAGCAGCTTGCAGGGCGAGCGAGGGGCCCTCCACTTT

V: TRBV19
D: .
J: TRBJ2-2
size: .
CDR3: CANPTDTGELFF
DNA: TGTGCCAATCCCACGGACACCGGGGAGCTGTTTTTT

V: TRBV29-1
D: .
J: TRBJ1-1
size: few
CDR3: CSASGPWPEAFF
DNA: TGCAGCGCCTCTGGCCCTTGGCCTGAAGCTTTCTTT

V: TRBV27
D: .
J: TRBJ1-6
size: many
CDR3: CASSFLSGQNNSPLHF
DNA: TGTGCCAGCAGTTTTTTGTCGGGGCAGAATAATTCACCCCTCCACTTT

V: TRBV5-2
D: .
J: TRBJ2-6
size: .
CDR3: CASNPAGTGANVLTF
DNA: TGTGCCAGCAACCCCGCTGGGACTGGGGCCAACGTCCTGACTTTC

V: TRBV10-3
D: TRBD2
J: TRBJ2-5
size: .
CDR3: CAISGLAGLETQYF
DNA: TGTGCCATCAGTGGACTAGCGGGCTTGGAGACCCAGTACTTC

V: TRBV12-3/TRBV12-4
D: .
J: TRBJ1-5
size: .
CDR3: CASARRDNQPQHF
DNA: TGTGCCAGCGCCCGACGGGACAATCAGCCCCAGCATTTT

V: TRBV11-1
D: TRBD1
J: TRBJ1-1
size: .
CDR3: CASSFDRDTAFF
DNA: TGTGCCAGCAGCTTCGACAGGGATACAGCTTTCTTT

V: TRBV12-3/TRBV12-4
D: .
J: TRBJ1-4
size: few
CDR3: CASSLHGGLEKLFF
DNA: TGTGCCAGCAGTTTACACGGGGGGCTCGAAAAACTGTTTTTT

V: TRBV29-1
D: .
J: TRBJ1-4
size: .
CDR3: CSAARATNEKLFF
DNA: TGCAGCGCAGCGAGAGCAACTAATGAAAAACTGTTTTTT

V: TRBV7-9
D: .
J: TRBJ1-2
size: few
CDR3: CASSSRAGEYGYTF
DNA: TGTGCCAGCAGCTCAAGGGCAGGGGAGTATGGCTACACCTTC

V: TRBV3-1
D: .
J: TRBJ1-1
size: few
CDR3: CASSHWNTEAFF
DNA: TGTGCCAGCAGCCACTGGAACACTGAAGCTTTCTTT

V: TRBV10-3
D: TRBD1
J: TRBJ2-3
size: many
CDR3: CAKGQPKRGTDTQYF
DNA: TGTGCAAAGGGACAGCCAAAAAGGGGTACAGATACGCAGTATTTT

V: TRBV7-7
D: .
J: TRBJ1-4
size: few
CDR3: CASSPGNLDSGEKLFF
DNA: TGTGCTAGCAGCCCGGGGAACTTGGACAGCGGTGAAAAACTGTTTTTT

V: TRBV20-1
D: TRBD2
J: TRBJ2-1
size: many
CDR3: CSVLRAGGRNEQFF
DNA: TGCAGTGTTCTCCGGGCGGGGGGGCGCAATGAGCAGTTCTTC

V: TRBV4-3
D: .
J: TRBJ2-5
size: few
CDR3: CASSQGGTRQETQYF
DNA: TGCGCCAGCAGCCAAGGAGGGACACGTCAAGAGACCCAGTACTTC

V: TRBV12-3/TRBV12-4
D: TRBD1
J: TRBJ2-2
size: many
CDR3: CASSPTGGRSPGELFF
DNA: TGTGCCAGCAGTCCTACAGGGGGAAGAAGCCCCGGGGAGCTGTTTTTT

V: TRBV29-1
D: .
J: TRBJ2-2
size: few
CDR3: CSVLTGRTGELFF
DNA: TGCAGCGTCCTGACAGGGAGGACCGGGGAGCTGTTTTTT

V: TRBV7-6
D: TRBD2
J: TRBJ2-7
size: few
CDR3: CASSPGTSGYEQYF
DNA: TGTGCCAGCAGCCCAGGGACTAGCGGTTACGAGCAGTACTTC

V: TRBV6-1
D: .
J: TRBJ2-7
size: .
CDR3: CASSRTDSYEQYF
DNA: TGTGCCAGCAGCCGGACGGACTCCTACGAGCAGTACTTC

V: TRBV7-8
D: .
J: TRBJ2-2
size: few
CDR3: CASSPTGGGTGELFF
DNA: TGTGCCAGCAGCCCCACAGGGGGGGGCACCGGGGAGCTGTTTTTT

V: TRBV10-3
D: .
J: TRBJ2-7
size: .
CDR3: CAISRADRGEQYF
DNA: TGTGCCATCAGTCGGGCAGACCGCGGCGAGCAGTACTTC

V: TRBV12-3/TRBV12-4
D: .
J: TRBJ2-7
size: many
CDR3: CASSSGFSYEQYF
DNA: TGTGCCAGCAGTTCAGGGTTCTCCTACGAGCAGTACTTC

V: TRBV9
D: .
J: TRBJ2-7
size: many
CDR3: CASSVGGSSYEQYF
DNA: TGTGCCAGCAGCGTAGGGGGGAGCTCCTACGAGCAGTACTTC

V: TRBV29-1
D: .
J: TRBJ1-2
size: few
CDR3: CSVERGAVANYGYTF
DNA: TGCAGCGTTGAACGGGGAGCGGTAGCTAACTATGGCTACACCTTC

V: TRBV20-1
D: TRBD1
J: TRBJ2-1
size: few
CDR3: CSARRTGRGYNEQFF
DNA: TGCAGTGCTAGAAGGACAGGGCGAGGCTACAATGAGCAGTTCTTC